Listed below are T cell receptor beta chains from one sample, sequenced in a study of cytomegalovirus exposure and HLA in healthy donors. Only in-frame clones appear in the TCRdb table, and some are missing; sequencing was by immunoSEQ multiplex PCR. The sample consists of about 130,000 clones, 70% to 90% of them appearing once. The sample taken for sequencing was PBMCs. All receptors come from a boy younger than 18 in good health and CMV-seronegative. Both conserved end residues are trimmed from each CDR3.

J | V | CDR3
TRBJ1-3 | TRBV7-2 | ASSFTGDSGNTIY
TRBJ1-5 | TRBV4-3 | ASSQHDSNNQPQH
TRBJ2-3 | TRBV6-5 | ASSLAGASTDTQY
TRBJ2-1 | TRBV18 | ASSPLFRPRKNYNEQF
TRBJ2-3 | TRBV7-9 | ASSFVDSGGTDTQY
TRBJ2-3 | TRBV5-1 | ASSGGTATDTQY
TRBJ1-1 | TRBV2 | ASKGQNTEAF
TRBJ2-1 | TRBV5-4 | ASSSGAGGPIEGQF
TRBJ2-7 | TRBV5-1 | ASSPRQGTTSGEQY
TRBJ1-4 | TRBV5-1 | ASSLAGFGAANEKLF
TRBJ2-3 | TRBV4-3 | ASSPYGGSTDTQY
TRBJ2-5 | TRBV13 | ASSFGGRGETQY
TRBJ1-2 | TRBV7-3 | ASSKRQGDGYT
TRBJ2-1 | TRBV11-3 | ASSFGGQTNGNEQF
TRBJ1-3 | TRBV11-2 | ASSLGGRDRAGNTIY
TRBJ1-4 | TRBV6-5 | ASRRQLANEKLF
TRBJ2-2 | TRBV4-2 | ASSQDPDTGELF
TRBJ1-5 | TRBV7-2 | ASSRGNYSNQPQH
TRBJ2-2 | TRBV9 | ASSVEGGAVQITGELF
TRBJ1-5 | TRBV13 | ASSLGVGFNQPQH
TRBJ1-1 | TRBV27 | ASSFSTGAETEAF
TRBJ1-2 | TRBV7-9 | ASSVLTGGINYGYT
TRBJ1-1 | TRBV7-9 | ASSLDRGDTEAF
TRBJ2-1 | TRBV5-4 | ASSSGTRNEQF
TRBJ1-4 | TRBV11-2 | ASSLTGSGEKLF
TRBJ2-1 | TRBV9 | ASSVGAGAMDEQF
TRBJ2-1 | TRBV6-4 | ASSEGTSGSNEQF
TRBJ1-1 | TRBV2 | ARKRTDHEAF
TRBJ2-5 | TRBV7-8 | ASTRGEIGGGETQY
TRBJ1-4 | TRBV4-1 | ASSQDLGDSQKLF
TRBJ2-1 | TRBV19 | ASSIVGTSRVNEQF
TRBJ1-3 | TRBV6-1 | ASSEDYRVSGNTIY
TRBJ1-4 | TRBV19 | ASSTGTGPATNEKLF
TRBJ2-3 | TRBV7-3 | ASSPAGERTDTQY
TRBJ1-1 | TRBV30 | AWREKGMNTEAF
TRBJ2-7 | TRBV12-5 | ASGLGQGPPYEQY
TRBJ2-1 | TRBV7-9 | ASSREPLSYNEQF
TRBJ1-1 | TRBV18 | ASSPYRGMNTEAF
TRBJ2-3 | TRBV6-5 | ASFRGWGADTQY
TRBJ1-3 | TRBV21-1 | ASSKAGQGSGNTIY
TRBJ2-7 | TRBV7-3 | ASSFWTGVEQY
TRBJ1-4 | TRBV7-8 | ASSNRQESREKLF
TRBJ2-5 | TRBV7-5 | VRSSRGAGETQY
TRBJ1-3 | TRBV5-1 | ASSLTGQGGNTIY
TRBJ1-2 | TRBV7-2 | ASSPWDGGDGYT
TRBJ1-5 | TRBV30 | AWQTGFGQPQH
TRBJ1-3 | TRBV5-1 | ASSSSSGNTIY
TRBJ2-7 | TRBV5-1 | ASSFEQGYYEQY